A selection of T cell receptor beta chains follows, all from one sample in a study of cytomegalovirus exposure and HLA in healthy donors. Clones were sequenced by immunoSEQ multiplex PCR, and TCRdb holds only the in-frame ones, with some missing. The data contain about 160,000 clones, approximately 75% of them singletons. Sequencing used PBMCs. Receptor source: a man aged 25-45 years in good health and CMV-seropositive. Each CDR3 is given with its conserved first and last residue. Fields, in order: D gene, V gene, J gene, clone size, CDR3 protein, CDR3 DNA. D genes are given only for firm matches. Not all rows give a size; the values are once, few, many and, for expanded clones, a class.

d_call: TRBD2
v_call: TRBV7-3
j_call: TRBJ2-3
clone_size: NA
cdr3_aa: CASSLGPPLPGLAGMSTDTQYF
cdr3_nt: TGTGCCAGCAGCTTAGGCCCCCCCCTCCCCGGACTAGCGGGGATGAGCACAGATACGCAGTATTTT

d_call: NA
v_call: TRBV27
j_call: TRBJ1-5
clone_size: NA
cdr3_aa: CASSLRWGTSNQPQHF
cdr3_nt: TGTGCCAGCAGTCTCCGGTGGGGGACAAGCAATCAGCCCCAGCATTTT

d_call: TRBD1
v_call: TRBV11-2
j_call: TRBJ1-6
clone_size: few
cdr3_aa: CASSSDRSYSPLHF
cdr3_nt: TGTGCCAGCAGCTCGGACAGGTCTTATTCACCCCTCCACTTT

d_call: NA
v_call: TRBV19
j_call: TRBJ1-2
clone_size: once
cdr3_aa: CAIRDTNRLHGYTF
cdr3_nt: TGTGCCATCCGGGACACAAATCGTCTTCATGGCTACACCTTC

d_call: NA
v_call: TRBV7-9
j_call: TRBJ1-2
clone_size: NA
cdr3_aa: CASRPEESGGYTF
cdr3_nt: TGTGCCAGCAGGCCAGAGGAGTCTGGGGGCTACACCTTC

d_call: NA
v_call: TRBV11-1
j_call: TRBJ1-4
clone_size: few
cdr3_aa: CASSPGRVSEKLFF
cdr3_nt: TGTGCCAGCAGCCCGGGGAGGGTTTCTGAAAAACTGTTTTTT

d_call: TRBD2
v_call: TRBV29-1
j_call: TRBJ2-7
clone_size: NA
cdr3_aa: CSVEAGTSSDEQYF
cdr3_nt: TGCAGCGTTGAGGCCGGGACTAGCTCCGACGAGCAGTACTTC

d_call: NA
v_call: TRBV6-5
j_call: TRBJ1-4
clone_size: NA
cdr3_aa: CASSYTANGEKLFF
cdr3_nt: TGTGCCAGCAGTTATACGGCGAACGGGGAAAAACTGTTTTTT

d_call: TRBD1
v_call: TRBV6-5
j_call: TRBJ1-2
clone_size: once
cdr3_aa: CASSYRDSLYGYTF
cdr3_nt: TGTGCCAGCAGTTACCGGGACAGCCTCTATGGCTACACCTTC

d_call: NA
v_call: TRBV9
j_call: TRBJ1-2
clone_size: NA
cdr3_aa: CASSLVGGGYTF
cdr3_nt: TGTGCCAGCAGCCTAGTAGGGGGAGGCTACACCTTC

d_call: TRBD2
v_call: TRBV7-9
j_call: TRBJ2-5
clone_size: NA
cdr3_aa: CASSLRLAGVTQETQYF
cdr3_nt: TGTGCCAGCAGCTTAAGACTAGCGGGGGTTACCCAAGAGACCCAGTACTTC

d_call: TRBD1
v_call: TRBV11-2
j_call: TRBJ2-1
clone_size: NA
cdr3_aa: CASSYDPGQNYNEQFF
cdr3_nt: TGTGCCAGCAGCTACGACCCGGGACAGAATTACAATGAGCAGTTCTTC

d_call: NA
v_call: TRBV7-9
j_call: TRBJ1-4
clone_size: NA
cdr3_aa: CASSLTTTVATNEKLFF
cdr3_nt: TGTGCCAGCAGCTTAACTACAACCGTTGCAACTAATGAAAAACTGTTTTTT

d_call: NA
v_call: TRBV4-1
j_call: TRBJ2-7
clone_size: NA
cdr3_aa: CASSQAGRTGGYEQYF
cdr3_nt: TGCGCCAGCAGCCAAGCGGGGAGGACAGGTGGCTACGAGCAGTACTTC

d_call: TRBD1
v_call: TRBV9
j_call: TRBJ1-6
clone_size: NA
cdr3_aa: CASSPATDRGGSPLHF
cdr3_nt: TGTGCCAGCAGCCCAGCTACGGACAGGGGGGGTTCACCCCTCCACTTT

d_call: TRBD1
v_call: TRBV6-6
j_call: TRBJ2-7
clone_size: once
cdr3_aa: CASSYSGDRDEQYF
cdr3_nt: TGTGCCAGCAGTTACTCGGGTGACAGGGACGAGCAATACTTC

d_call: TRBD2
v_call: TRBV10-3
j_call: TRBJ2-2
clone_size: once
cdr3_aa: CAISEKAGGNTGELFF
cdr3_nt: TGTGCCATCAGTGAGAAAGCGGGGGGGAACACCGGGGAGCTGTTTTTT

d_call: NA
v_call: TRBV5-1
j_call: TRBJ1-1
clone_size: NA
cdr3_aa: CASSSGQSNTEAFF
cdr3_nt: TGCGCCAGCAGCTCGGGACAATCTAACACTGAAGCTTTCTTT

d_call: NA
v_call: TRBV4-1
j_call: TRBJ2-7
clone_size: NA
cdr3_aa: CASSQEQGYEQYF
cdr3_nt: TGCGCCAGCAGCCAAGAACAGGGCTACGAGCAGTACTTC

d_call: TRBD1
v_call: TRBV27
j_call: TRBJ1-5
clone_size: NA
cdr3_aa: CASSLYSDRGLGQPQHF
cdr3_nt: TGTGCCAGCAGTTTGTATAGCGACAGGGGGCTGGGTCAGCCCCAGCATTTT

d_call: NA
v_call: TRBV5-6
j_call: TRBJ1-2
clone_size: once
cdr3_aa: CASSSQVMGYTF
cdr3_nt: TGTGCCAGCAGCTCCCAGGTAATGGGCTACACCTTC

d_call: NA
v_call: TRBV29-1
j_call: TRBJ2-3
clone_size: NA
cdr3_aa: CSVGGTRGRDTQYF
cdr3_nt: TGCAGCGTGGGGGGGACCAGGGGGCGGGATACGCAGTATTTT

d_call: TRBD1
v_call: TRBV2
j_call: TRBJ1-5
clone_size: NA
cdr3_aa: CASSAKGQANQPQHF
cdr3_nt: TGTGCCAGCAGTGCGAAAGGACAGGCAAATCAGCCCCAGCATTTT

d_call: NA
v_call: TRBV2
j_call: TRBJ1-5
clone_size: NA
cdr3_aa: CASRNMYSNQPQHF
cdr3_nt: TGTGCCAGCAGGAACATGTATAGCAATCAGCCCCAGCATTTT

d_call: NA
v_call: TRBV6-6
j_call: TRBJ1-1
clone_size: few
cdr3_aa: CASSRGDNTEAFF
cdr3_nt: TGTGCCAGCAGCAGGGGAGACAACACTGAAGCTTTCTTT

d_call: NA
v_call: TRBV4-3
j_call: TRBJ1-4
clone_size: NA
cdr3_aa: CASSPPTSTGFGEKLFF
cdr3_nt: TGCGCCAGCAGCCCCCCAACCTCGACAGGTTTTGGTGAAAAACTGTTTTTT

d_call: TRBD2
v_call: TRBV5-6
j_call: TRBJ2-7
clone_size: NA
cdr3_aa: CASSSTSGDSYEQYF
cdr3_nt: TGTGCCAGCAGCTCGACTAGCGGGGACTCCTACGAGCAGTACTTC

d_call: TRBD1
v_call: TRBV4-1
j_call: TRBJ1-6
clone_size: NA
cdr3_aa: CASSQEPGQGNSPLHF
cdr3_nt: TGCGCCAGCAGCCAAGAACCAGGACAGGGCAATTCACCCCTCCACTTT

d_call: NA
v_call: TRBV27
j_call: TRBJ2-7
clone_size: once
cdr3_aa: CASSLLAGNEQYF
cdr3_nt: TGTGCCAGCAGTTTACTGGCGGGGAACGAGCAGTACTTC

d_call: TRBD2
v_call: TRBV10-3
j_call: TRBJ2-1
clone_size: NA
cdr3_aa: CAITSGGVGNEQFF
cdr3_nt: TGTGCCATCACTAGCGGGGGGGTGGGCAATGAGCAGTTCTTC

d_call: TRBD2
v_call: TRBV4-1
j_call: TRBJ2-3
clone_size: NA
cdr3_aa: CASSLTGTSGTDTQYF
cdr3_nt: TGCGCCAGCAGCCTGACTGGGACTAGCGGTACAGATACGCAGTATTTT

d_call: TRBD1
v_call: TRBV29-1
j_call: TRBJ2-1
clone_size: NA
cdr3_aa: CSVTGTGVNEQFF
cdr3_nt: TGCAGCGTGACCGGGACAGGAGTCAATGAGCAGTTCTTC

d_call: NA
v_call: TRBV5-1
j_call: TRBJ2-7
clone_size: NA
cdr3_aa: CASSLPGEQYF
cdr3_nt: TGCGCCAGCAGCCTCCCGGGCGAGCAGTACTTC

d_call: TRBD1
v_call: TRBV5-1
j_call: TRBJ1-2
clone_size: NA
cdr3_aa: CASSPGTGVDYGYTF
cdr3_nt: TGCGCCAGCAGCCCTGGGACAGGGGTCGATTATGGCTACACCTTC

d_call: NA
v_call: TRBV5-1
j_call: TRBJ1-3
clone_size: NA
cdr3_aa: CASSLAGQGFGNTIYF
cdr3_nt: TGCGCCAGCAGCTTGGCCGGGCAGGGGTTCGGAAACACCATATATTTT

d_call: NA
v_call: TRBV15
j_call: TRBJ2-7
clone_size: NA
cdr3_aa: CATSSWGEQYEQYF
cdr3_nt: TGTGCCACCAGCAGCTGGGGCGAGCAGTACGAGCAGTACTTC

d_call: TRBD1
v_call: TRBV5-4
j_call: TRBJ1-2
clone_size: few
cdr3_aa: CASSRDRGYGYTF
cdr3_nt: TGTGCCAGCAGCCGTGACAGGGGGTATGGCTACACCTTC

d_call: TRBD1
v_call: TRBV5-1
j_call: TRBJ1-6
clone_size: NA
cdr3_aa: CASSGGQGGSPLHF
cdr3_nt: TGCGCCAGCAGCGGGGGACAGGGGGGTTCACCCCTCCACTTT

d_call: NA
v_call: TRBV2
j_call: TRBJ1-4
clone_size: NA
cdr3_aa: CASFIGVNEKLFF
cdr3_nt: TGTGCCAGCTTTATCGGGGTTAATGAAAAACTGTTTTTT

d_call: NA
v_call: TRBV13
j_call: TRBJ2-3
clone_size: NA
cdr3_aa: CASSRLWRGGSTDTQYF
cdr3_nt: TGTGCCAGCAGCCGCCTTTGGAGGGGGGGCAGCACAGATACGCAGTATTTT

d_call: NA
v_call: TRBV5-1
j_call: TRBJ1-2
clone_size: NA
cdr3_aa: CASSLEVGATYGYTF
cdr3_nt: TGCGCCAGCAGCTTGGAGGTAGGGGCCACTTATGGCTACACCTTC

d_call: NA
v_call: TRBV25-1
j_call: TRBJ2-2
clone_size: NA
cdr3_aa: CASSSPRDITGELFF
cdr3_nt: TGTGCCAGCAGCTCTCCTCGGGACATCACCGGGGAGCTGTTTTTT